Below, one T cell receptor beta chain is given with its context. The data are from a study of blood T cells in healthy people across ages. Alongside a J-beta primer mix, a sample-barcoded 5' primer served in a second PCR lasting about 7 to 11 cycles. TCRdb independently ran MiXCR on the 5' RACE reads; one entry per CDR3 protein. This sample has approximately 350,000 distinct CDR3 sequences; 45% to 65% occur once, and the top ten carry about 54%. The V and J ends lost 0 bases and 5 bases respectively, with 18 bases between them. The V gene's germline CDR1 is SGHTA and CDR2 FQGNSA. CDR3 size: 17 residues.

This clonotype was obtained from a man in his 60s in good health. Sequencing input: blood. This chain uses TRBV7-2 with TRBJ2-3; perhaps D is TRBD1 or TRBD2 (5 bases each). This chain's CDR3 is CASSLAPGIVGGDTQYF. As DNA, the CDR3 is TGTGCCAGCAGCTTAGCTCCCGGGATAGTTGGGGGAGATACGCAGTATTTT.